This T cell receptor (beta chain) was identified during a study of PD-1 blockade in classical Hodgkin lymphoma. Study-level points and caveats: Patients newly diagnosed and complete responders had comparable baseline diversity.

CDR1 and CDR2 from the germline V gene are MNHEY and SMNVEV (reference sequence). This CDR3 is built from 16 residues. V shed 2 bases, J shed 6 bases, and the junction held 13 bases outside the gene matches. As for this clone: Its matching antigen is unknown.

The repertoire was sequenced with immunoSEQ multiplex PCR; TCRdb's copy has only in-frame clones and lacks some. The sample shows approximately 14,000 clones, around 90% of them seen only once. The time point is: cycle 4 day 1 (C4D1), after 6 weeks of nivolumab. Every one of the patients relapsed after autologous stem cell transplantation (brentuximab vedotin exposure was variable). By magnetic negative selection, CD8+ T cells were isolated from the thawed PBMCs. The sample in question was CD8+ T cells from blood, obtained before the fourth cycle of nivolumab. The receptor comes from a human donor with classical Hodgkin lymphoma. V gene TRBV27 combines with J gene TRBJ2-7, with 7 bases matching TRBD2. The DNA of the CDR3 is TGTGCCAGCAGTTTACAGCTAGCGGAGGTTCCTATCGAGCAGTACTTC. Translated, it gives CASSLQLAEVPIEQYF.